This TCR beta chain came from a study of blood T cells in healthy people across ages. Study results and caveats: A roughly linear fall in TCR beta diversity per million T cells was seen with increasing age.

Comment on this clonotype: Its antigen is unidentified.

Trimming cost V 6 bases and J 7 bases, with 13 bases left between them. The CDR3 extends over 13 amino acids. Germline CDR1 reads MDHEN; CDR2 reads SYDVKM. A second PCR of 7 to 11 cycles used a sample-barcoded 5' primer and a J-beta primer mix. TCRdb independently ran MiXCR on the 5' RACE reads; one entry per CDR3 protein. Here the sample spans almost 1 million distinct CDR3 sequences, roughly half being singletons. Sequences were obtained from blood. The V call is TRBV28, the J call TRBJ2-1, with D perhaps matching TRBD1 (6 bases). The TCR sequence derives from a woman in her fifties or sixties in good health. CDR3 sequence: CASRATGPNEQFF. The DNA for the CDR3 is TGTGCCAGCAGGGCCACAGGGCCGAATGAGCAGTTCTTC.